This T cell receptor beta chain was found in a study of blood T cell repertoires in COVID-19. As for the study in general: Samples came from the United States, Italy and Spain, spanning acute and convalescent COVID-19. Nucleic acid was either cDNA or gDNA, and it came from T cells, B-cell-depleted T cells, or PBMCs.

The authors' processing: Amplification of reference gene primers provided the estimated nucleated cell counts. Sequencing was performed with immunoSEQ multiplex PCR; in TCRdb, only in-frame clones are kept and a portion is missing. Clonal size and the V and J genes are those of that table, whereas D and trimming came from the DNA. The repertoire holds 260,000 or so clones, with 70% to 90% as singletons. Sequences were obtained from peripheral blood. The sequence came from a man aged 18 to 30 with active or convalescent COVID-19.

The CDR3 DNA is TGTGCCAGCAGCTACAGGGGGCGAGGTCAGCCCCAGCATTTT. Its translation is CASSYRGRGQPQHF. The chain uses TRBV5-6 and TRBJ1-5; 9 nucleotides align to TRBD1. The trim removed 3 bases at V and 6 bases at J, leaving 4 bases unmatched. The CDR3 sequence is 14 residues long. In germline, CDR1 is SGHDT, CDR2 YYEEEE.